This T cell receptor beta chain was identified during a study of blood T cell repertoires in COVID-19. Study-wide background: Some COVID-19 samples were acute and others convalescent; all came from the United States, Italy and Spain. The analysed material was cDNA or gDNA that came from T cells, B-cell-depleted T cells, or PBMCs.

Original processing notes: The assay estimated nucleated cells by amplifying reference gene primers. Produced via immunoSEQ multiplex PCR; TCRdb's table is partial and in-frame only. That table gives V, J and clone size, and the DNA gave D and trimming. The profile shows about 120,000 clones, 60% to 85% of them singletons. The CDR3 sequence is 15 residues long. V was clipped by 6 bases and J by 2 bases; unmatched bases: 6. The germline V gene has CDR1 SGHVS and CDR2 FQNEAQ. The chain is built from TRBV7-8 and TRBJ2-5, with 10 nucleotides matching TRBD2. Input material: peripheral blood. The sequence was obtained from a man between 65 and 79 years old with acute or convalescent COVID-19. CDR3 amino acids: CASRYSGGNQETQYF. CDR3 nucleotide sequence: TGTGCCAGCAGATATAGCGGGGGGAATCAAGAGACCCAGTACTTC.